This T cell receptor beta chain was sequenced in a study of blood T cell repertoires in COVID-19. About the research overall: Samples representing acute and convalescent COVID-19 were sourced from the United States, Italy and Spain.

V dropped 0 bases and J dropped 0 bases, with 9 bases sitting between them. The CDR3 loop spans 16 amino acids. Looked up from germline, CDR1 is LGHNA and CDR2 is YSLEER. Original processing methods: Quantification of nucleated cells was approximated via reference gene primer amplification. Assay: immunoSEQ multiplex PCR; the TCRdb copy retains only in-frame clones and omits some. The V and J calls and clone size are taken from that table; D and trimming were inferred from the DNA. The sample has around 150,000 clones, around 82% seen once. The sequencing sample was made of peripheral blood. The sequence was collected from a woman aged 50 to 65 with acute or convalescent COVID-19. This chain connects TRBV4-3 to TRBJ1-3, with D maybe TRBD1 (6 bases). The CDR3 nucleotides read TGCGCCAGCAGCCAAGAACAGGGTTACTCTGGAAACACCATATATTTT. Translation gives CASSQEQGYSGNTIYF.